Below, 31 T cell receptor beta chains from the same sample are listed, as sequenced in a study of T cell responses to AZD1222 COVID-19 vaccine. The assay was immunoSEQ multiplex PCR, and TCRdb's table has in-frame clones only and misses some. The sample has 120,000 or so clones, approximately 90% seen once; the top ten hold around 1.5%. This specimen was peripheral blood, taken on day 0 of AZD1222 vaccination. The receptors were gathered from an adult in good health.

V is TRBV3-1 (or the pseudogene TRBV3-2) and J is TRBJ1-4; maybe TRBD1 (5 bases). Trimming pared 4 bases from V and 6 bases from J, leaving 27 bases between. CDR3 size: 19 residues. CDR1 and CDR2 from the germline V gene are LGHDT and YNNKEL (reference sequence). As DNA, the CDR3 is TGTGCCAGCAGCCCCAAAAGATTTGTGACTCAGGGATCGGATGAAAAACTGTTTTTT. Residues: CASSPKRFVTQGSDEKLFF.

The rearrangement uses TRBV27 and TRBJ1-5, with a possible D match to TRBD1 (5 bases). The CDR3 totals 15 residues. Per the germline V gene, CDR1 is MNHEY and CDR2 is SMNVEV (reference sequence). Deletions cut 0 bases from V and 3 bases from J, with 9 bases between. The CDR3 DNA sequence: TGTGCCAGCAGTTTATCCCGACAGCCCAATCAGCCCCAGCATTTT. Amino acids: CASSLSRQPNQPQHF.

This clone was observed once. V gene TRBV14 combines with J gene TRBJ1-1; maybe TRBD1 (6 bases). Trimming pared 5 bases from V and 1 base from J, leaving 8 bases between. The CDR3 has 13 residues. From germline, CDR1 is SGHDN and CDR2 FVKESK. DNA for the CDR3: TGTGCCAGCAGCATAGGGGGGAACACTGAAGCTTTCTTT. Protein product: CASSIGGNTEAFF.

V usage is TRBV30 and J usage is TRBJ2-7; 10 bases line up with TRBD2. Germline values: CDR1 GTSNPN, CDR2 SVGIG (reference sequence). This CDR3 region has 15 residues. The V segment lost 4 bases and the J segment 6 bases; nucleotides outside the gene matches: 12. The CDR3 DNA is TGTGCCTGGATTCCGGGACTAGCGTTGGTAGGCGAGCAGTACTTC. Protein: CAWIPGLALVGEQYF.

The chain links TRBV3-1 (or the pseudogene TRBV3-2) to TRBJ1-3; D is unclear. V shed 3 bases and J shed 1 base, with 10 bases lying between them. From germline, CDR1 is LGHDT and CDR2 YNNKEL (reference sequence). This CDR3 spans 15 amino acids. This CDR3 is CASSHMKESGNTIYF. Here the CDR3 DNA reads TGTGCCAGCAGCCATATGAAGGAGTCTGGAAACACCATATATTTT.

The J gene is TRBJ2-7, the V gene TRBV24-1; D is undetermined. This CDR3 contains 15 residues. CDR1 and CDR2 (germline): KGHDR, SFDVKD. Trimming shortened V by 0 bases and J by 0 bases, and 8 bases separated the two germline ends. CDR3 in amino acids: CATSDLRRNSYEQYF. CDR3 DNA sequence: TGTGCCACCAGTGATTTGCGCAGGAACTCCTACGAGCAGTACTTC.

Only a few counts were recorded for this clone. This rearrangement joins TRBV11-2 to TRBJ2-7, with D maybe TRBD2 (6 bases). This CDR3 spans 12 amino acids. Trimming took off 8 bases at V and 3 bases at J, with 11 bases between the two ends. Looked up from germline, CDR1 is SGHAT and CDR2 is FQNNGV. The CDR3 DNA reads as TGTGCCAGCGGAAGGGGAGGCTACGAGCAGTACTTC. Translating gives CASGRGGYEQYF.

The chain uses TRBV7-9 and TRBJ1-4, with D possibly TRBD1 on 6 matching bases. This CDR3 region has 14 residues. Per the germline V gene, CDR1 is SEHNR and CDR2 is FQNEAQ (reference sequence). V shed 5 bases and J shed 4 bases, with 11 bases lying between them. CDR3 region: CASSRGAHNEKLFF. The CDR3 DNA sequence: TGTGCCAGCAGCCGGGGGGCTCATAATGAAAAACTGTTTTTT.

The gene calls are TRBV11-2 and TRBJ1-6; D remains unclear. Trimming took off 3 bases at V and 7 bases at J, with 7 bases between the two ends. The CDR3 totals 13 residues. Per germline, CDR1 SGHAT and CDR2 FQNNGV. CDR3 amino acids: CASSLVENSPLHF. The DNA of the CDR3 is TGTGCCAGCAGCTTGGTCGAAAATTCACCCCTCCACTTT.

The chain's CDR3 is CASSRGPSTDTQYF. CDR3 in DNA: TGTGCCAGCTCCAGGGGGCCATCCACAGATACGCAGTATTTT. V is TRBV18 and J is TRBJ2-3, with 8 bases identical to TRBD1. From germline, CDR1 is KGHSH and CDR2 LQKENI. V was pared by 6 bases and J by 2 bases, with 4 bases of the junction left unmatched. The CDR3 runs to 14 residues.

J is TRBJ1-5 and V is TRBV30, with D possibly being TRBD1 (5 bases). The CDR3 has 14 amino acids. Germline loops: CDR1 GTSNPN, CDR2 SVGIG (reference sequence). V lost 6 bases and J 2 bases, leaving 14 bases between the germline ends. CDR3 sequence (DNA): TGTGCCTGCACCCGGAGGGGCGGCAATCAGCCCCAGCATTTT. It codes for CACTRRGGNQPQHF.

This chain links TRBV5-5 with TRBJ2-6; D remains ambiguous. This CDR3 has 15 amino acids. The germline CDR1 and CDR2 sequences are SGHKS and YYEKEE (reference sequence). With 4 bases removed from V and 0 bases from J, the gap between germline ends came to 8 bases. CDR3 bases: TGTGCCAGCAGCAGACCGCCCTCTGGGGCCAACGTCCTGACTTTC. This gives the protein CASSRPPSGANVLTF.

The chain couples TRBV6-5 to TRBJ1-5; D remains unclear. The CDR3 covers 13 residues. Germline V gene data show CDR1 as MNHEY and CDR2 as SVGAGI. The ends were cut back, 5 bases at V and 5 bases at J, with 10 bases in the middle. The CDR3 bases are TGTGCCAGCAGTCTAATCGAGGATCAGCCCCAGCATTTT. Its translation is CASSLIEDQPQHF.

The chain carries TRBV10-1 and TRBJ1-5, with 9 bases fitting TRBD1. CDR1 and CDR2 from the germline V gene are WNHNN and SYGVQD (reference sequence). The CDR3 has 14 residues. The V segment lost 6 bases and the J segment 6 bases; nucleotides outside the gene matches: 6. The CDR3 region is CASSSGTGSQPQHF. Written as DNA, the CDR3 is TGCGCCAGCAGCTCCGGGACAGGGAGTCAGCCCCAGCATTTT.

The rearrangement uses TRBV19 and TRBJ2-7; 7 bases agree with TRBD1. Germline assignment: CDR1 LNHDA and CDR2 SQIVND (reference sequence). With V trimmed by 6 bases and J by 3 bases, 11 bases remained unmatched. The CDR3 is 15 residues long. This CDR3 reads CASSATGVGFYEQYF. In DNA, the CDR3 is TGTGCCAGTAGCGCTACAGGGGTTGGGTTCTACGAGCAGTACTTC.

Ten or more counts support this clone. CDR3 in amino acids: CASSLARGASNEQFF. Here the CDR3 DNA reads TGTGCCAGCAGCTTAGCGCGGGGAGCCTCCAATGAGCAGTTCTTC. The rearrangement uses TRBV7-9 and TRBJ2-1, with a possible D match to TRBD2 (6 bases). V was trimmed by 0 bases and J by 6 bases, leaving 12 bases between them. Germline lookup yields CDR1 SEHNR and CDR2 FQNEAQ (reference sequence). The CDR3 has 15 amino acids.

The V call is TRBV9, the J call TRBJ1-1; D is perhaps TRBD1 (5 bases). V lost 3 bases, J lost 1 base, and 7 bases lay in between. This CDR3 has 13 amino acids. CDR1 and CDR2 (germline): SGDLS, YYNGEE. Written as DNA, the CDR3 is TGTGCCAGCAGCGAAACAGGGAACACTGAAGCTTTCTTT. Residues: CASSETGNTEAFF. The variable domain in full, with the rest retrieved from reference TRBV9 and TRBJ1-1, is DSGVTQTPKHLITATGQRVTLRCSPRSGDLSVYWYQQSLDQGLQFLIQYYNGEERAKGNILERFSAQQFPDLHSELNLSSLELGDSALYFCASSETGNTEAFFGQGTRLTVV.

CDR3 DNA: TGTGCCAGCAGCGCCGACTGGGGGATAGGTACTGAAGCTTTCTTT. Protein sequence: CASSADWGIGTEAFF. The chain employs TRBV7-6 and TRBJ1-1; weak D call: TRBD1 (5 bases). Germline values: CDR1 SGHVS, CDR2 FNYEAQ. V was cut by 5 bases and J by 5 bases, with 18 bases left in between. The CDR3 is made up of 15 amino acids.

This sequence joins TRBV19 and TRBJ2-1, with D perhaps matching TRBD1 (5 bases). CDR1 and CDR2 (germline): LNHDA, SQIVND (reference sequence). CDR3 length: 14 amino acids. The V and J ends lost 5 bases and 7 bases respectively, with 15 bases between them. The CDR3 loop is CASSPPPGLNEQFF. The CDR3, as DNA: TGTGCCAGTAGTCCCCCGCCAGGGCTGAATGAGCAGTTCTTC.

The J gene is TRBJ2-1, the V gene TRBV11-3; 8 bases are a match to TRBD2. This CDR3 contains 15 residues. The germline V gene encodes CDR1 SGHNT and CDR2 YENEEA. Unmatched junction bases numbered 8, after V lost 2 bases and J lost 8 bases. CDR3 amino acids: CASSLIAGGGYEQFF. In DNA form, the CDR3 reads TGTGCCAGCAGCTTAATTGCGGGAGGCGGGTATGAGCAGTTCTTC.

The chain is built from TRBV4-1 and TRBJ2-7, with 8 bases identical to TRBD1. In germline, CDR1 is MGHRA, CDR2 YSYEKL. This CDR3 has 17 amino acids. V shed 0 bases and J 4 bases; nucleotides not matched to a gene: 11. The DNA of the CDR3 is TGCGCCAGCAGCCAAGAACATGTCGGGACAGGAGTTTACGAGCAGTACTTC. As protein: CASSQEHVGTGVYEQYF.

This rearrangement joins TRBV4-1 to TRBJ2-7; D may be TRBD1 (5 bases). Germline V gene lookup returns CDR1 MGHRA and CDR2 YSYEKL. This CDR3 comprises 14 residues. Trimming removed 1 base from V and 2 bases from J, with 9 bases in between. Here the CDR3 DNA reads TGCGCCAGCAGCCAAGGGGAAGGGGCCTACGAGCAGTACTTC. Its protein is CASSQGEGAYEQYF.

This clone occurred once. The chain combines TRBV19 with TRBJ2-2, with D possibly matching TRBD1 (5 bases). V lost 0 bases to trimming and J lost 7 bases, with 12 bases between them. There are 15 residues in the CDR3. CDR1 is LNHDA and CDR2 is SQIVND in the germline V gene (reference sequence). This CDR3 reads CASSIDSKGIGELFF. Written as DNA, the CDR3 is TGTGCCAGTAGTATAGATTCGAAGGGGATCGGGGAGCTGTTTTTT.

The V gene is TRBV3-1 (or the pseudogene TRBV3-2), the J gene TRBJ1-2; D is perhaps TRBD1 (6 bases). Germline CDR1 reads LGHDT; CDR2 reads YNNKEL (reference sequence). The CDR3 is made up of 15 amino acids. Trimming cost V 4 bases and J 4 bases, with 16 bases left between them. CDR3 coding DNA: TGTGCCAGCAGCCCGGCAGCAGACAGGATCTATGGCTACACCTTC. Amino acids: CASSPAADRIYGYTF.

This chain connects TRBV5-1 to TRBJ1-4; D might be TRBD1 (5 bases). CDR3 length: 14 residues. Germline V gene lookup returns CDR1 SGHRS and CDR2 YFSETQ. The V and J ends lost 5 bases and 4 bases respectively, with 12 bases between them. This chain's CDR3 is CASREYGGNEKLFF. For the CDR3, the DNA is TGCGCCAGCAGAGAATACGGGGGTAATGAAAAACTGTTTTTT.

The rearrangement joins TRBV5-5 to TRBJ1-5, with 7 positions matching TRBD1. Trimming took 2 bases from V and 0 from J; bases not matched to a gene: 11. From germline, CDR1 is SGHKS and CDR2 YYEKEE (reference sequence). The CDR3 has 18 amino acids. The CDR3 DNA follows: TGTGCCAGCAGCTTTAACCAGGGGGAGATGAATAGCAATCAGCCCCAGCATTTT. Translated, it gives CASSFNQGEMNSNQPQHF.

The chain uses TRBV7-6 and TRBJ1-2; TRBD1 might be the D (6 bases). V shed 1 base and J shed 4 bases, with 13 bases lying between them. The CDR3 totals 15 residues. Germline values: CDR1 SGHVS, CDR2 FNYEAQ. The CDR3 DNA reads TGTGCCAGCAGCTTAGGGGCAGGGACATTCTATGGCTACACCTTC. It translates to CASSLGAGTFYGYTF. Full variable domain (rest looked up from reference TRBV7-6 and TRBJ1-2): GAGVSQSPRYKVTKRGQDVALRCDPISGHVSLYWYRQALGQGPEFLTYFNYEAQQDKSGLPNDRFSAERPEGSISTLTIQRTEQRDSAMYRCASSLGAGTFYGYTFGSGTRLTVV.

DNA for the CDR3: TGCGCCAGCAGCCAAGAATACGTAGCGTGGGATGGCGAGCAGTACTTC. Encoded protein: CASSQEYVAWDGEQYF. The V and J genes are TRBV4-1 and TRBJ2-7, with D possibly being TRBD2 (5 bases). The CDR3 length is 16 residues. The germline gives CDR1 MGHRA, CDR2 YSYEKL. The germline V and J ends were trimmed by 0 bases and 6 bases, with 18 bases remaining between them.

V usage is TRBV14 and J usage is TRBJ2-1; TRBD1 is a possible D gene (5 bases). The germline gives CDR1 SGHDN, CDR2 FVKESK. Trimming removed 3 bases at V and 6 bases at J, with 15 bases between. The length of the CDR3 is 15 residues. CDR3 in amino acids: CASSQDTQQVNEQFF. The CDR3 DNA follows: TGTGCCAGCAGCCAGGACACCCAGCAGGTCAATGAGCAGTTCTTC. Looking up the rest from reference TRBV14 and TRBJ2-1 gives the full variable domain: EAGVTQFPSHSVIEKGQTVTLRCDPISGHDNLYWYRRVMGKEIKFLLHFVKESKQDESGMPNNRFLAERTGGTYSTLKVQPAELEDSGVYFCASSQDTQQVNEQFFGPGTRLTVL.

The CDR3 coding sequence is TGTGCCAGCAGCCGTAATAGACAGGCCAACACTGAAGCTTTCTTT. Translation: CASSRNRQANTEAFF. The rearrangement links TRBV3-1 (or the pseudogene TRBV3-2) to TRBJ1-1; tentative D call: TRBD1 (6 bases). The germline V gene has CDR1 LGHDT and CDR2 YNNKEL (reference sequence). V was shortened by 4 bases and J by 2 bases, with 14 bases between the two germline ends. The CDR3 length is 15 residues.

The chain uses TRBV28 and TRBJ1-2, with 7 bases lining up with TRBD1. The junction had 5 bases not matched to a gene; V was cut back by 3 bases and J by 4 bases. Germline values: CDR1 MDHEN, CDR2 SYDVKM. This CDR3 is 14 amino acids long. CDR3 nucleotide sequence: TGTGCCAGCAGTTTTAGACAGGGCCGCTATGGCTACACCTTC. This translates into CASSFRQGRYGYTF.